Included here is one T cell receptor beta chain sequence, with context. Its recognized antigen is unknown. No much larger clone is present one base from it, and per-base qualities are unavailable. Genomic DNA was extracted from sorted cells for sequencing of the TCRbeta CDR3 region. TCRbeta CDR3 regions were sequenced using the immunoSEQ Assay. This immuneACCESS table, as held by TCRdb, lists in-frame sequences with V and J called but not all clones. Of the missing ones, under half trace to an unresolved V gene in checked studies; the others have no known cause. For this sample the table gives 60,000 or so clones, of which about 90% were detected only once. Approximately 5% of the sample belongs to the ten largest clones. Reading the germline V gene gives CDR1 KGHSH and CDR2 LQKENI. From the cysteine through the phenylalanine, the CDR3 covers 14 amino acids. Solely the CDR3 DNA is kept, with 42 bases framed from the first base. V lost 0 bases and J lost 1 base; the stretch between them is 7 bases long.

The sample comes from a study of OX40 agonist ivuxolimab in advanced cancers. Notes on the research overall: Ivuxolimab, which targeted the costimulatory receptor OX40 (CD134), was an agonistic, fully human IgG2 monoclonal antibody. Prior anti-PD-1, anti-PD-L1 or anti-CTLA-4 therapy was permitted, and checkpoint inhibitors had been received by about 44% of dose-escalation patients. Among the approximately 50 dose-escalation patients, about 20 had hepatocellular carcinoma, about 15 melanoma, 9 renal cell carcinoma and 9 head and neck cancer. Intravenous ivuxolimab was administered to patients every 2 weeks at six dose levels: 0.01, 0.1, 0.3, 1.5, 3 and 10 mg/kg. The purpose of peripheral TCRbeta sequencing was to test whether ivuxolimab changed TCR sequence diversity and led to clonal T-cell expansion. Partial responses were achieved by three dose-escalation patients, of whom one had hepatocellular carcinoma and two had cutaneous melanoma. The monotherapy dose-escalation portion (N ≈ 55 patients) of the phase I ivuxolimab trial is reported in the paper. In the dose-escalation cohort, 82.7% of patients were male, and the mean age was roughly 60 years, with a range of about 20 to 79.

The trial excluded patients who had a history of autoimmune disease or who were on systemic immunosuppression. Peripheral blood for TCR sequencing was collected from all dose cohorts at baseline, on cycle 4 day 1, and on cycle 7 day 1. Samples came from an open-label, multicenter, first-in-human phase I dose-escalation trial of ivuxolimab. Adults with locally advanced or metastatic melanoma, renal cell, hepatocellular, or head and neck squamous cell carcinoma were enrolled in the trial. CD4+ and CD8+ T cells were sorted separately from peripheral blood before TCR sequencing. Overall results and qualifications from the work: Low levels of normalized T-cell clonal expansion were also seen in some nonresponding patients. After ivuxolimab, expanded clones were on average more numerous among CD8+ T cells than among CD4+ T cells. In the 0.1-3.0 mg/kg groups, partial responders had among the lowest normalized peripheral clonal expansion, particularly in CD8+ T cells. The antigen specificity of the peripheral T cells that underwent clonal expansion was not determined. Clonal expansion of both CD4+ and CD8+ blood T cells was observed from baseline to week 6 at doses 0.1 to 3.0 mg/kg.

This TCR derives from an adult with an advanced solid tumor such as melanoma, head and neck, liver or kidney cancer. The sequencing here drew on CD4+ or CD8+ T cells sorted from blood, taken in a trial of the OX40 agonist ivuxolimab. The chain is encoded by TRBV18 joined to TRBJ2-7; confidence is insufficient to name the D gene. The nucleotide sequence is TGTGCCAGCTCACCACCCGTTCTTTCCTACGAGCAGTACTTC. It translates to CASSPPVLSYEQYF.